This T cell receptor beta chain was captured by sequencing in a study of regulatory T cells in long-lasting Graves disease. Study conclusions and caveats: Among samples with persistent disease, TRBV28, TRBJ1-2 and TRBJ2-5 were favored. TCR diversity was lower in persistent Graves' patients (versus newly diagnosed ones).

Through Arm-PCR of CDR3 regions and iRepertoire HTBI primers, TCR beta libraries were built. TCRdb re-analysed the multiplex PCR reads in MiXCR, keeping a single row per CDR3 protein. The sample lists about 290,000 distinct CDR3 sequences; 22% were seen once. This CDR3 region has 15 residues. CDR1 is LGHNA and CDR2 is YSLEER in the germline V gene. Trimming removed 0 bases from V and 2 bases from J, with 11 bases in between. A remark on this clonotype: No antigen is known for it.

The time point is: persistent/refractory GD, antithyroid drugs over 5 years with positive TRAb. TCR sequences were obtained from RNA taken from PBMCs. Source: peripheral blood mononuclear cells (PBMCs), taken when the disease was refractory, from a patient treated with antithyroid drugs. The chain has TRBV4-3 and TRBJ2-7; a possible D gene is TRBD2 (5 bases). The clonotype originates from a female donor with Graves disease. The CDR3 DNA sequence: TGCGCCAGCAGCCAAGATTCGGGGAATCCCTACGAGCAGTACTTC. Encoded protein: CASSQDSGNPYEQYF.